The present T cell receptor beta chain was sequenced within a study of CD8+ T cells in alopecia areata. Overall study context: Each of the treated patients was given oral tofacitinib, 5 to 10 mg twice daily, for moderate-to-severe alopecia areata. Study-level results: Scalp clonality, along with expanded CD8+ clones among the top 100, was significantly decreased by tofacitinib. Normal scalp had lower clonality than lesional scalp, with alopecia totalis/universalis lesions showing this most strongly.

The CDR3 has 14 residues. From germline, CDR1 is SQVTM and CDR2 ANQGSEA. V was trimmed by 6 bases and J by 0 bases, leaving 9 bases between them. RNA, once extracted, was reverse transcribed into cDNA for use as the sequencing template. Sequencing used immunoSEQ multiplex PCR; TCRdb keeps in-frame clones, though not all of them. The sample has around 180,000 clones; roughly 60% are singletons. This sample's treatment: oral pan-JAK inhibitor, 5-10 mg twice daily. Of note for this clone: What it binds is unknown.

The chain joins TRBV29-1 to TRBJ2-6; D possibly corresponds to TRBD1 (5 bases). The sequences come from CD4+ T cells sorted from blood, collected at week 24, from a patient treated with tofacitinib. The sequence was collected from a human donor with alopecia areata. The CDR3 DNA is TGCAGCGTGGGCAGGGACTCTGGGGCCAACGTCCTGACTTTC. This translates into CSVGRDSGANVLTF.